This TCR beta chain was identified in a study of regulatory T cells in long-lasting Graves disease. This clonotype appeared a few times. The CDR3 is 15 amino acids. Unmatched junction bases numbered 6, after V lost 4 bases and J lost 3 bases. CDR1 and CDR2 (germline): ENHRY, SYGVKD. iRepertoire HTBI primers and Arm-PCR of CDR3 regions built TCR beta libraries. Each CDR3 protein is one row after TCRdb ran MiXCR on the multiplex PCR reads. The table records 350,000 to 400,000 distinct CDR3 sequences, 15% to 17% of them present only once. Time point in this sample: newly diagnosed GD, antithyroid drugs for less than 3 months. The TCR library was prepared using RNA isolated from PBMCs.

Sequencing was performed on peripheral blood mononuclear cells (PBMCs), taken at new diagnosis, from a patient treated with antithyroid drugs. The origin of this receptor is a female donor with Graves disease. This chain connects TRBV10-3 to TRBJ2-5; 9 nucleotides line up with TRBD1. The CDR3 region has the DNA TGTGCCATCAGTGGTCGGGACAGGGCAGAAGAGACCCAGTACTTC. Its translation is CAISGRDRAEETQYF.